The entry that follows covers one TCR beta chain sequence. The data originate from a study of blood T cell repertoires in COVID-19. Whole-study context: Spain, Italy and the United States supplied samples that represented acute and convalescent COVID-19.

CDR1 SQVTM and CDR2 ANQGSEA come from the germline V gene. Trimming removed 6 bases from V and 1 base from J, with 15 bases in between. The CDR3 is 14 residues long. Authors' methods: It was from reference gene primer amplification that nucleated cell counts were estimated. Some clones are missing from TCRdb's copy, which holds only in-frame ones; the method was immunoSEQ multiplex PCR. D and trimming come from the DNA, and the V and J calls and clone size come from that table. The table records roughly 260,000 clones, around 82% of them present only once. Sequenced: peripheral blood. The V gene is TRBV29-1, the J gene TRBJ1-2; D gene uncertain. The sequence was collected from a woman of 80 years or more with active or convalescent COVID-19. In nucleotides, the CDR3 is TGCAGCGTCGCCGCGGGGTCGGGTAACTATGGCTACACCTTC. Protein: CSVAAGSGNYGYTF. Drawing the rest from reference TRBV29-1 and TRBJ1-2, the complete variable domain is SAVISQKPSRDICQRGTSLTIQCQVDSQVTMMFWYRQQPGQSLTLIATANQGSEATYESGFVIDKFPISRPNLTFSTLTVSNMSPEDSSIYLCSVAAGSGNYGYTFGSGTRLTVV.